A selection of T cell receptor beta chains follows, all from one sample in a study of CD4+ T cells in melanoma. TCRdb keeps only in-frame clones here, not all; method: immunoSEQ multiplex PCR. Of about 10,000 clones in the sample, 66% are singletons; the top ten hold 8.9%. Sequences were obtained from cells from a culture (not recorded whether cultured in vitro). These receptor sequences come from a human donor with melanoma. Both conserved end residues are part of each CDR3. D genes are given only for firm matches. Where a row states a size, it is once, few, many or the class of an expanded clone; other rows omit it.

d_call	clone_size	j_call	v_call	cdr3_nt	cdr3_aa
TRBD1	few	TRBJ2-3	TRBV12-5	TGTGCTAGTGGTACCGGGACAGAATCAGATACGCAGTATTTT	CASGTGTESDTQYF
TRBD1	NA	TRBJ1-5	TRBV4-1	TGCGCCAGCAGCCAAGCTTGGGGACAGGGCCTTTCTCCATATGGTCAGCCCCAGCATTTT	CASSQAWGQGLSPYGQPQHF
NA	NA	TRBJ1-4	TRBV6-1	TGTGCCAGCAGTGAACTAAGGGCGGCTTCTAATAATGAAAAACTGTTTTTT	CASSELRAASNNEKLFF
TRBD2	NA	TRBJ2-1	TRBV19	TGTGCCAGTAGTTATACTAGCGGGGTCTACAATGAGCAGTTCTTC	CASSYTSGVYNEQFF
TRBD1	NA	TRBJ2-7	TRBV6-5	TGTGCCAGCAGCCGACAGGGTCACGAGCAGTACTTC	CASSRQGHEQYF
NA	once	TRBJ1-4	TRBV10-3	TGTGCCATCAGTGTCACGCCGGAGGAAAAACTGTTTTTT	CAISVTPEEKLFF
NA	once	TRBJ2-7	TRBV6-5	TGTGCCAGCAGCGACCCAGGGAAGAACTACGAGCAGTACTTC	CASSDPGKNYEQYF
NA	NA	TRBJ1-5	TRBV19	TGTGCCAGTACTCGGCAGGGCGGTCAGCCCCAGCATTTT	CASTRQGGQPQHF
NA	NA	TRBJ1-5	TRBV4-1	TGCGCCAGCAGCCAAGATTTTTGGGCTCAGCCCCAGCATTTT	CASSQDFWAQPQHF